The T cell receptor (beta chain) described here comes from a study of blood T cell repertoires in COVID-19. As for the study in general: T cells, B-cell-depleted T cells, or PBMCs provided the cDNA or gDNA that served as material.

The length of the CDR3 is 14 residues. V shed 4 bases, J shed 7 bases, and the junction held 7 bases outside the gene matches. Germline V gives CDR1 MGHDK, CDR2 SYGVNS. Using immunoSEQ multiplex PCR, the repertoire was profiled, and TCRdb retains in-frame clones only, with some absent. The sample carries some 200,000 clones, 65% to 90% recorded once. This clone was detected only a few times. This rearrangement joins TRBV25-1 to TRBJ2-1, with 7 bases aligning to TRBD1. Sequencing was carried out using peripheral blood. This clonotype originated in a man older than 75 with acute or convalescent COVID-19. In nucleotides, the CDR3 is TGTGCCAGCAGTGGGCTTGGGACAGTAAATGAGCAGTTCTTC. Amino acids: CASSGLGTVNEQFF. Drawing the rest from reference TRBV25-1 and TRBJ2-1, the complete variable domain is EADIYQTPRYLVIGTGKKITLECSQTMGHDKMYWYQQDPGMELHLIHYSYGVNSTEKGDLSSESTVSRIRTEHFPLTLESARPSHTSQYLCASSGLGTVNEQFFGPGTRLTVL.